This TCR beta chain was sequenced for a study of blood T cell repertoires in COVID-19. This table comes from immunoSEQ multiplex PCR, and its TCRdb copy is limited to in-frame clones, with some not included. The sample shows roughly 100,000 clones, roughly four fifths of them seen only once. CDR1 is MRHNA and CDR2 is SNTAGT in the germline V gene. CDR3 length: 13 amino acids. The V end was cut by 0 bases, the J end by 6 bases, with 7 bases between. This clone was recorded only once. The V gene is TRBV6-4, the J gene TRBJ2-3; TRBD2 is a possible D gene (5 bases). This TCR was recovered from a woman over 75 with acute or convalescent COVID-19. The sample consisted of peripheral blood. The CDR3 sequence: CASSDSRRDTQYF. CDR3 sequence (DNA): TGTGCCAGCAGTGACTCTCGGAGGGATACGCAGTATTTT.